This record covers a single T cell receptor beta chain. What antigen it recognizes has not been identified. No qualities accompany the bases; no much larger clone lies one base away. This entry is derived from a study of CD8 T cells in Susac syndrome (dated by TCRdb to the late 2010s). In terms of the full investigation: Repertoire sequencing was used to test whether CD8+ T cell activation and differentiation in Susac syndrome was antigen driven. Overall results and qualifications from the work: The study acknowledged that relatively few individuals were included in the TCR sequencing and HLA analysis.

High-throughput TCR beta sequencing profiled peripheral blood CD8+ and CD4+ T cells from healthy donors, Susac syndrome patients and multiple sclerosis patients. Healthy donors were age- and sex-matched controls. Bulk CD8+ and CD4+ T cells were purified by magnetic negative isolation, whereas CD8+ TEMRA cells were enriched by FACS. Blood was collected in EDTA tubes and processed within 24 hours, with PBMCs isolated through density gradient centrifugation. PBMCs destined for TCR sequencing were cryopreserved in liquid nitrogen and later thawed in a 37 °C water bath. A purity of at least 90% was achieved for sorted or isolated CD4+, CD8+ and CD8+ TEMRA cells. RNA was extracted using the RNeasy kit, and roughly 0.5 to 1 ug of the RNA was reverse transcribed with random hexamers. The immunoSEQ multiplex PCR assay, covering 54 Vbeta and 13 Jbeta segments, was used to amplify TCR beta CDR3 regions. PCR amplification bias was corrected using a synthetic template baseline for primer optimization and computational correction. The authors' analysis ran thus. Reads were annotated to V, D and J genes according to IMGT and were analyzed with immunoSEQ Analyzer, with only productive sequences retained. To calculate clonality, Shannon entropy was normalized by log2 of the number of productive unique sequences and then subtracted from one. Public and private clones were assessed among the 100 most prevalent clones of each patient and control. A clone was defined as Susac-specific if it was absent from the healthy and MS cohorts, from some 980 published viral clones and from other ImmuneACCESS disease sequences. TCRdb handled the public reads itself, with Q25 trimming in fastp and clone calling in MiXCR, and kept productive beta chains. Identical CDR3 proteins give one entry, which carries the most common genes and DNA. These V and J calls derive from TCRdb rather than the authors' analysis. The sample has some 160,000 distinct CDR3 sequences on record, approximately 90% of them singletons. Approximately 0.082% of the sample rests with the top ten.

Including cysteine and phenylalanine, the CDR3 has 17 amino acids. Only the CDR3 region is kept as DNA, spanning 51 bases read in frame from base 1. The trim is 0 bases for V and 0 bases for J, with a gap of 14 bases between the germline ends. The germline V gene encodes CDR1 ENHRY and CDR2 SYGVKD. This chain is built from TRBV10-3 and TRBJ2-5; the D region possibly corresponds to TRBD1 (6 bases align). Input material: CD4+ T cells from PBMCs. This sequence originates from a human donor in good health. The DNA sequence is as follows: TGTGCCATCAGTGAGTCTCGCAATGGGGGCGACCAAGAGACCCAGTACTTC. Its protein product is CAISESRNGGDQETQYF.